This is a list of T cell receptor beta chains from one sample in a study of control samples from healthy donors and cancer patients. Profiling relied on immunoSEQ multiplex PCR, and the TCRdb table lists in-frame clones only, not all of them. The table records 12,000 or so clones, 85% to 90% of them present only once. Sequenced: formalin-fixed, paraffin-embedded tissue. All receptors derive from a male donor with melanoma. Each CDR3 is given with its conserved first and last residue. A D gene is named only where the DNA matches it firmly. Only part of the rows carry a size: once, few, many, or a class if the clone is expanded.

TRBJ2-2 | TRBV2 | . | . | CASRGDATTGELFF | TGTGCCAGCAGGGGGGACGCTACCACCGGGGAGCTGTTTTTT
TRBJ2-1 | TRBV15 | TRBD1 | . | CATSRVGTGRGDNEQFF | TGTGCCACCAGCAGAGTGGGGACAGGGAGGGGAGACAATGAGCAGTTCTTC
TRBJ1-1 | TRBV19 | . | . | CASSIGQRNTEAFF | TGTGCCAGTAGTATTGGACAGCGAAACACTGAAGCTTTCTTT
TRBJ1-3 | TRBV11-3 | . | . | CASSSAGASNTIYF | TGTGCCAGCAGCTCCGCCGGGGCATCAAACACCATATATTTT
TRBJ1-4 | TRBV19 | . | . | CASSISDWNEKLFF | TGTGCCAGTAGTATATCGGACTGGAATGAAAAACTGTTTTTT
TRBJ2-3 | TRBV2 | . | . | CASSEEPGIADTQYF | TGTGCCAGCAGTGAAGAGCCGGGGATCGCAGATACGCAGTATTTT
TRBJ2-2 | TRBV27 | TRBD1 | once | CASSPGQGVTGELFF | TGTGCCAGCAGTCCGGGACAGGGAGTCACCGGGGAGCTGTTTTTT
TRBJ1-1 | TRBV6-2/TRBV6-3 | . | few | CASSYSEETEAFF | TGTGCCAGCAGTTACTCTGAGGAGACTGAAGCTTTCTTT
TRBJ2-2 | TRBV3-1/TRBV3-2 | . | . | CASSQVDRLDTGELFF | TGTGCCAGCAGCCAAGTAGACAGACTTGACACCGGGGAGCTGTTTTTT
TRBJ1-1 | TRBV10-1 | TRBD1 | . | CATRDRLNTEAFF | TGCGCCACCCGGGACAGGTTGAACACTGAAGCTTTCTTT
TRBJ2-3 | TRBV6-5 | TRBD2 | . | CASSYVAGDTDTQYF | TGTGCCAGCAGTTACGTAGCGGGAGACACAGATACGCAGTATTTT
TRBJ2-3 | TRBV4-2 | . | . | CASSQAGITDTQYF | TGTGCCAGCAGCCAAGCGGGAATCACAGATACGCAGTATTTT
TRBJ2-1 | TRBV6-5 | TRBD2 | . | CASSTLAGGSDEQFF | TGTGCCAGCAGTACACTAGCGGGAGGATCGGATGAGCAGTTCTTC
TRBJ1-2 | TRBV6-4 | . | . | CASRQDSSTYGYTF | TGTGCCAGCAGACAGGACAGTTCGACCTATGGCTACACCTTC
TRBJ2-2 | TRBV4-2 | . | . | CASSQDKEAWTGELFF | TGTGCCAGCAGCCAAGATAAGGAAGCGTGGACCGGGGAGCTGTTTTTT
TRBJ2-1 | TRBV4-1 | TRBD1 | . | CASSQPLLSRDRGFYNEQFF | TGCGCCAGCAGCCAACCCTTACTCTCTAGGGACAGGGGTTTTTACAATGAGCAGTTCTTC
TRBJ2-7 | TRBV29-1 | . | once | CSVEDGTREDHYF | TGCAGCGTTGAAGATGGGACAAGGGAGGATCATTACTTC
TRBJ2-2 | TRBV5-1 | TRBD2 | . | CASSLSTSGSGTGELFF | TGCGCCAGCAGCTTGAGTACTAGCGGGAGCGGAACCGGGGAGCTGTTTTTT
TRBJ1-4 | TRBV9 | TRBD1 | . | CASSARQGSNEKLFF | TGTGCCAGCAGCGCAAGACAGGGGTCTAATGAAAAACTGTTTTTT
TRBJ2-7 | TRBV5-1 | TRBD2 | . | CASSKQREVYHEQYF | TGCGCCAGCAGCAAACAGCGGGAGGTATACCACGAGCAGTACTTC
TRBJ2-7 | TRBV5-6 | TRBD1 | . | CASSFWDRGYEQYF | TGTGCCAGCAGCTTTTGGGACAGGGGCTACGAGCAGTACTTC
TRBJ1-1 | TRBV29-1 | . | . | CSVARGFTEAFF | TGCAGCGTTGCAAGGGGTTTCACTGAAGCTTTCTTT
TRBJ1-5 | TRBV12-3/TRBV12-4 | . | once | CASSLLGQPQHF | TGTGCCAGCAGTTTACTTGGTCAGCCCCAGCATTTT
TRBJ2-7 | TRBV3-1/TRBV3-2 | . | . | CASSLYLSYEQYF | TGTGCCAGCAGCCTATACCTCTCCTACGAGCAGTACTTC
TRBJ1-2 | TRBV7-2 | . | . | CASNEGGNYGYTF | TGTGCCAGCAACGAGGGGGGTAACTATGGCTACACCTTC
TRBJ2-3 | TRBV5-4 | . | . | CASSLETRTDTQYF | TGTGCCAGCAGCTTGGAAACCCGCACAGATACGCAGTATTTT
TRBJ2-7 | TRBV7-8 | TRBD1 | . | CASSPLQGAGSEQYF | TGTGCCAGCAGCCCGTTACAGGGGGCCGGTTCCGAGCAGTACTTC
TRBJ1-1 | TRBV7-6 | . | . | CASSPTVGGGTEAFF | TGTGCCAGCAGCCCGACCGTTGGGGGGGGCACTGAAGCTTTCTTT
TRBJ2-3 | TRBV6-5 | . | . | CASRGVTDTQYF | TGTGCCAGCAGGGGGGTCACAGATACGCAGTATTTT
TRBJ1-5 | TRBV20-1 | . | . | CSASVDSNQPQHF | TGCAGTGCTAGTGTCGACAGCAATCAGCCCCAGCATTTT
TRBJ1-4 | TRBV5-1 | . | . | CASSLDQGINEKLFF | TGCGCCAGCAGCTTGGATCAGGGGATTAATGAAAAACTGTTTTTT
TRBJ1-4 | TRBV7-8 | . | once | CASSLDGGREKLFF | TGTGCCAGCAGCTTAGATGGAGGGCGGGAAAAACTGTTTTTT
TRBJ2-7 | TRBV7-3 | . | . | CASSASYEQYF | TGTGCCAGCAGCGCCTCCTACGAGCAGTACTTC
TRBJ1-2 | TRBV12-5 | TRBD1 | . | CASGPADRGYGYTF | TGTGCTAGTGGTCCGGCGGACAGGGGCTATGGCTACACCTTC
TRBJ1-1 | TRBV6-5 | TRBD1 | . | CASSRQGAVNTEAFF | TGTGCCAGCAGTCGACAGGGGGCGGTGAACACTGAAGCTTTCTTT
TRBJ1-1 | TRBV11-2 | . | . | CASSSTGHTEAFF | TGTGCCAGCAGCTCTACAGGACACACTGAAGCTTTCTTT
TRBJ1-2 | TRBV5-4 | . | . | CASSLDRSYGYTF | TGTGCCAGCAGCTTGGATCGGAGCTATGGCTACACCTTC
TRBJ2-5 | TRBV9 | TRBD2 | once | CASSVGASGSPRETQYF | TGTGCCAGCAGCGTAGGGGCTAGCGGGAGCCCCAGGGAGACCCAGTACTTC
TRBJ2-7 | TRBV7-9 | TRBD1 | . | CASSPGGWEQYF | TGTGCCAGCAGCCCAGGGGGCTGGGAGCAGTACTTC
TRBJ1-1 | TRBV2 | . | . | CASRSLNTEAFF | TGTGCCAGCAGGTCGTTGAACACTGAAGCTTTCTTT
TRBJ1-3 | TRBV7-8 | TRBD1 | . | CASSSDRGNTIYF | TGTGCCAGCAGCTCGGACAGGGGAAACACCATATATTTT
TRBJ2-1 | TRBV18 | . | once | CASSTVPGTFYNKQFF | TGTGCCAGCTCAACAGTCCCAGGGACCTTTTACAATAAGCAGTTCTTC
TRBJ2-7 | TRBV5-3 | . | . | CARSDRTQAYEQYF | TGTGCCAGAAGCGACCGGACCCAAGCCTACGAGCAGTACTTC
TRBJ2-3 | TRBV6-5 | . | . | CASSLSGGQVDTQYF | TGTGCCAGCAGTCTCTCCGGGGGGCAAGTAGATACGCAGTATTTT
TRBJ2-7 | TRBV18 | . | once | CASSQSTGLSSYEQYF | TGTGCCAGCTCACAATCGACAGGCTTAAGCTCCTACGAGCAGTACTTC
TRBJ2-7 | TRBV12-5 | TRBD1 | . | CASGRWGQGALSYEQYF | TGTGCTAGTGGCCGCTGGGGACAGGGGGCCCTCTCCTACGAGCAGTACTTC
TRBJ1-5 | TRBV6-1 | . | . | CASSEALLTTLAQHF | TGTGCCAGCAGTGAAGCGCTACTCACCACCCTGGCCCAGCATTTT
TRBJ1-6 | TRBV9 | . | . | CASSGGGSVGSYNSPLHF | TGTGCCAGCAGTGGGGGAGGGTCCGTCGGCTCCTATAATTCACCCCTCCACTTT
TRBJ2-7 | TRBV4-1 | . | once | CASSQDQSYEQYF | TGCGCCAGCAGCCAAGATCAGTCCTACGAGCAGTACTTC
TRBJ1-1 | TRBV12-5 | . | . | CASGLPNGGMNTEAFF | TGTGCTAGTGGTTTGCCTAATGGGGGCATGAACACTGAAGCTTTCTTT
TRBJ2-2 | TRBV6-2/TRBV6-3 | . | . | CASSYFFGELFF | TGTGCCAGCAGTTACTTCTTCGGGGAGCTGTTTTTT
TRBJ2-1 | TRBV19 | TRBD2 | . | CASSIIGVLAGEYNEQFF | TGTGCCAGTAGTATAATAGGAGTACTAGCGGGAGAGTACAATGAGCAGTTCTTC
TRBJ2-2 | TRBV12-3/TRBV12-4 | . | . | CASSLYRTGELFF | TGTGCCAGCAGTTTATATCGCACCGGGGAGCTGTTTTTT
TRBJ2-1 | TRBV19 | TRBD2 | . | CASSPRASGRGSTYNEQFF | TGTGCCAGTAGTCCCCGAGCTAGCGGGAGGGGTTCTACCTACAATGAGCAGTTCTTC
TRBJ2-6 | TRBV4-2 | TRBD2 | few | CASSQDRGAGANVLTF | TGTGCCAGCAGCCAAGATCGGGGGGCTGGGGCCAACGTCCTGACTTTC
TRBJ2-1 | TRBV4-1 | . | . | CASSQDKYLTYNEQFF | TGCGCCAGCAGCCAAGACAAATATTTAACCTACAATGAGCAGTTCTTC